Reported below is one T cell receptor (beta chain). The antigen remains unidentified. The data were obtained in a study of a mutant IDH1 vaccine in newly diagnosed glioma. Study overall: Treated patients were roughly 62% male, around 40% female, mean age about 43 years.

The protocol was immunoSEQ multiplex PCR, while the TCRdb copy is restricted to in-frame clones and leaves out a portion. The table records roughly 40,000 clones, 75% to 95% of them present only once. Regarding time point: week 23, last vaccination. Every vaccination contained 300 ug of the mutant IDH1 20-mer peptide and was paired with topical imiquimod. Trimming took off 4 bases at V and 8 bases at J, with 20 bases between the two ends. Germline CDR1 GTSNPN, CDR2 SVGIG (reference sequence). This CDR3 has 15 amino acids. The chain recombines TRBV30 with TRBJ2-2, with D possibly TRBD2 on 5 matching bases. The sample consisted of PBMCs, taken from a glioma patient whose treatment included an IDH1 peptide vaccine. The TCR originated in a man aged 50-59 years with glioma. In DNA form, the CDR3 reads TGTGCCTGGATCCCATCGGCGGGCTCTGGAGGGGAGCTGTTTTTT. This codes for CAWIPSAGSGGELFF.